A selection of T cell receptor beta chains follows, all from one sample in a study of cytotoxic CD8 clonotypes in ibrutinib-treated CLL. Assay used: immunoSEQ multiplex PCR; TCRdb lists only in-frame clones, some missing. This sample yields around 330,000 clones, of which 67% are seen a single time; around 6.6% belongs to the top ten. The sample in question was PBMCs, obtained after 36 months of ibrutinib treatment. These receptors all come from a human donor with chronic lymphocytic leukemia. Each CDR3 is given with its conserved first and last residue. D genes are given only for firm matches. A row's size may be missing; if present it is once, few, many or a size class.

DNA: TGTGCCAGCAGCTTAGCGCACAGGATGAACACTGAAGCTTTCTTT
CDR3: CASSLAHRMNTEAFF
J: TRBJ1-1
V: TRBV7-8
D: .
size: .

DNA: TGTGCCAGCAGTGGGACTAGCGGTAGCTACGAGCAGTACTTC
CDR3: CASSGTSGSYEQYF
J: TRBJ2-7
V: TRBV2
D: TRBD2
size: .

DNA: TGTGCCAGCAGTTTATCGACTAGCGGGGGCACAGATACGCAGTATTTT
CDR3: CASSLSTSGGTDTQYF
J: TRBJ2-3
V: TRBV27
D: TRBD2
size: .

DNA: TGTGCCAGCAGCCAACTTGCGGGAGATACGCAGTATTTT
CDR3: CASSQLAGDTQYF
J: TRBJ2-3
V: TRBV4-2
D: .
size: .

DNA: TGCGCCAGCAGCTCGCACAGGGGTTGGGGCACTGAAGCTTTCTTT
CDR3: CASSSHRGWGTEAFF
J: TRBJ1-1
V: TRBV5-1
D: TRBD1
size: .

DNA: TGTGCCAGCAGTTTTGGGAGGGGTCAGCCCCAGCATTTT
CDR3: CASSFGRGQPQHF
J: TRBJ1-5
V: TRBV28
D: .
size: few

DNA: TGTGCCAGCAGCCTTTATAGCGGGAGGGGGACAGATACGCAGTATTTT
CDR3: CASSLYSGRGTDTQYF
J: TRBJ2-3
V: TRBV9
D: TRBD2
size: .

DNA: TGTGCCAGCAGCTTTGTATGGTACGAGCAGTACTTC
CDR3: CASSFVWYEQYF
J: TRBJ2-7
V: TRBV7-2
D: .
size: few

DNA: TGTGCCAGCATCGAAGCGTGGGGGGTGCAAGGCTACACCTTC
CDR3: CASIEAWGVQGYTF
J: TRBJ1-2
V: TRBV28
D: .
size: .

DNA: TGTGCCACCCACAGACAGGGGGGTCGCGGCTACACCTTC
CDR3: CATHRQGGRGYTF
J: TRBJ1-2
V: TRBV19
D: TRBD1
size: .

DNA: TGCGCCAGCAGCCAAGGCACAGGGGGCTTCTATGGCTACACCTTC
CDR3: CASSQGTGGFYGYTF
J: TRBJ1-2
V: TRBV4-1
D: TRBD1
size: .

DNA: TGTGCCAGCAGAGACAGTTCAGATACGCAGTATTTT
CDR3: CASRDSSDTQYF
J: TRBJ2-3
V: TRBV27
D: .
size: .

DNA: TGTGCCAGTACCTCACCCGGGGCCAATAGAGATGGCTACACCTTC
CDR3: CASTSPGANRDGYTF
J: TRBJ1-2
V: TRBV19
D: .
size: .

DNA: TGCGCCAGCAGCTTGCAACCAACAGGGGGCGCCGGGGAGCTGTTTTTT
CDR3: CASSLQPTGGAGELFF
J: TRBJ2-2
V: TRBV5-1
D: TRBD1
size: .

DNA: TGTGCCAGCAGGACCTTTGGCGGGAGTTACTACGAGCAGTACTTC
CDR3: CASRTFGGSYYEQYF
J: TRBJ2-7
V: TRBV6-1
D: TRBD2
size: .

DNA: TGTGCCAGCTCGTCAGACAGGGTATCCTACGAGCAGTACTTC
CDR3: CASSSDRVSYEQYF
J: TRBJ2-7
V: TRBV18
D: TRBD1
size: .

DNA: TGCGCCAGCAGCCAAGGCCCTCGGGTGGGGAGCGAAAAACTGTTTTTT
CDR3: CASSQGPRVGSEKLFF
J: TRBJ1-4
V: TRBV4-3
D: .
size: .

DNA: TGTGCCAGCAGCTTACGGCTAGGTGGCCCCACAGATACGCAGTATTTT
CDR3: CASSLRLGGPTDTQYF
J: TRBJ2-3
V: TRBV11-3
D: .
size: .

DNA: TGTGCCAGCAGTTTCGCCAGGGGCAGCTTCTATGGCTACACCTTC
CDR3: CASSFARGSFYGYTF
J: TRBJ1-2
V: TRBV27
D: .
size: .

DNA: TGTGCCAGCAGTAGACACCCTCCATACGATGAGCAGTACTTC
CDR3: CASSRHPPYDEQYF
J: TRBJ2-7
V: TRBV27
D: .
size: .

DNA: TGTGCCAGCAGTCAGGATGCGCCCCAGCATTTT
CDR3: CASSQDAPQHF
J: TRBJ1-5
V: TRBV27
D: .
size: .

DNA: TGCGCCAGCAGCTTGGGACAGACCACTTATAATTCACCCCTCCACTTT
CDR3: CASSLGQTTYNSPLHF
J: TRBJ1-6
V: TRBV5-1
D: .
size: .

DNA: TGCGCCAGCAGGAGTACTAGCACAGATACGCAGTATTTT
CDR3: CASRSTSTDTQYF
J: TRBJ2-3
V: TRBV4-1
D: .
size: few

DNA: TGCGCCAGCAGCGCAGGACAGGGGGCCTACGAGCAGTACTTC
CDR3: CASSAGQGAYEQYF
J: TRBJ2-7
V: TRBV5-1
D: TRBD1
size: few

DNA: TGTGCCAGCAGCTTTTGGAACCTTTTGAACACTGAAGCTTTCTTT
CDR3: CASSFWNLLNTEAFF
J: TRBJ1-1
V: TRBV5-6
D: .
size: .

DNA: TGTGCCAGCAGCCTGACCCCTGGAAACACCATATATTTT
CDR3: CASSLTPGNTIYF
J: TRBJ1-3
V: TRBV13
D: .
size: .